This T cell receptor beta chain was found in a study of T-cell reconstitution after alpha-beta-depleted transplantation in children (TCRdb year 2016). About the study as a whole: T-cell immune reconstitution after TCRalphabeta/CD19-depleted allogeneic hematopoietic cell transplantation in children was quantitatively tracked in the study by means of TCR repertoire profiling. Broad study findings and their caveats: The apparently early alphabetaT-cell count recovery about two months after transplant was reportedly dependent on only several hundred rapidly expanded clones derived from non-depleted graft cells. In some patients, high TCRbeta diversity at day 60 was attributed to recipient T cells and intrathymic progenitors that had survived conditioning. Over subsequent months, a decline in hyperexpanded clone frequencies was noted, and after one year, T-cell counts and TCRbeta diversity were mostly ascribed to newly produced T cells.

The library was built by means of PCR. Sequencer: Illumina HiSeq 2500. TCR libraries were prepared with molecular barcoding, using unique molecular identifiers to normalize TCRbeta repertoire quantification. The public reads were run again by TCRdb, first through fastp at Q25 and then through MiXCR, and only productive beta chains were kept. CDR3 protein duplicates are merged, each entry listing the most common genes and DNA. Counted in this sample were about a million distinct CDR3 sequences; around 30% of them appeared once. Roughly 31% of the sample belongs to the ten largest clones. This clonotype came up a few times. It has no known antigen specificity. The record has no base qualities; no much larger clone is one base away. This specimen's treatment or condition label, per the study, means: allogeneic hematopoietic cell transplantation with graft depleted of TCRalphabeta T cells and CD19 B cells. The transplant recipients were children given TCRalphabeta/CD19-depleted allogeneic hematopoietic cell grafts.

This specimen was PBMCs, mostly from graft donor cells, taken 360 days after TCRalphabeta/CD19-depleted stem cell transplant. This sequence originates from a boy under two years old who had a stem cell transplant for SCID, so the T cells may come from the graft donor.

Read as DNA, the sequence is TGTGCCAGCTCTTCAAAGGGGGGGCGTGTCACCGGGGAGCTGTTTTTT. Its protein product is CASSSKGGRVTGELFF. Recombination joined TRBV12-3 or TRBV12-4 with TRBJ2-2; TRBD2 might be the D gene, on 7 matching bases. The CDR3 holds 16 amino acids from the cysteine to the phenylalanine. The only DNA kept is the CDR3, 48 bases in frame from the first base. Between the V and J ends, shortened by 8 bases and 4 bases respectively, the junction contains 20 bases.